This T cell receptor beta chain was documented in a study of T-cell memory formation after mild COVID-19. The germline CDR1 and CDR2 sequences are SEHNR and FQNEAQ (reference sequence). CDR3 length equals 14 residues. The trim removed 5 bases at V and 8 bases at J, leaving 5 bases unmatched. In TCRdb, the 5' RACE reads were re-called with MiXCR into one record per CDR3 protein. The data show about 360,000 distinct CDR3 sequences, roughly an eighth seen once. The TCR comes from a man aged 18 to 29 who had mild COVID-19 (a few samples of this study predate the infection). Cell type and time point are not known. Sequencing input: PBMCs or a T cell subset sorted from them (not recorded which). The chain recombines TRBV7-9 with TRBJ2-1; TRBD1 agrees at 11 bases. The chain's CDR3 is CASSTGQGADEQFF. The DNA for the CDR3 is TGTGCCAGCAGCACTGGACAGGGGGCCGATGAGCAGTTCTTC.